This T cell receptor (beta chain) was captured by sequencing in a study of Ad26.COV2.S vaccination and SARS-CoV-2 variants. General study points: Substantial response breadth was reportedly seen for spike-specific CD8+ and CD4+ T cells after vaccination.

Comments on this clone: No antigen is known for it.

Only in-frame clones appear in the TCRdb table, and some are missing; sequencing was by immunoSEQ multiplex PCR. The table lists about 180,000 clones, around 88% of them singletons, with roughly 6% in the top ten. The TCR sequence derives from a human donor who had recovered from COVID-19. The sequenced sample was peripheral blood, obtained after recovery from COVID-19.

CDR3 DNA sequence: TGTGCCAGCAGTGAGGGACCTTCAGGAAAGTACTTC. It codes for CASSEGPSGKYF. This chain connects TRBV2 to TRBJ2-7; either TRBD1 or TRBD2 may supply D (5 bases each). The germline V and J ends were trimmed by 3 bases and 11 bases, with 14 bases remaining between them. The germline V gene has CDR1 SNHLY and CDR2 FYNNEI. The CDR3 covers 12 residues. The full variable domain, in which reference TRBV2 and TRBJ2-7 provide the parts outside the CDR3, is EPEVTQTPSHQVTQMGQEVILRCVPISNHLYFYWYRQILGQKVEFLVSFYNNEISEKSEIFDDQFSVERPDGSNFTLKIRSTKLEDSAMYFCASSEGPSGKYFGPGTRLTVT.